This is a list of T cell receptor beta chains from one sample in a study of CD8 T cells in ankylosing spondylitis. TCRdb redid the calling of the 5' RACE reads with MiXCR, one entry per CDR3 protein. Of 80,000 to 100,000 distinct CDR3 sequences listed, roughly 8.8% were seen once; the top ten hold roughly 5.6%. The specimen sequenced was blood, either unsorted or a sorted T cell fraction (not recorded which). These receptors originate from a male donor with ankylosing spondylitis or in good health (not recorded which). Each CDR3 is given with its conserved first and last residue. The order of the fields is D gene, V gene, clone size, J gene, CDR3 protein, CDR3 DNA. D genes are given only for firm matches. Rows give clone size only sometimes, using once, few, many, or a class for an expanded clone.

D: TRBD1; V: TRBV28; size: many; J: TRBJ1-1; CDR3: CASSPSRQGAGTEAFF; DNA: TGTGCCAGCAGTCCAAGCCGACAGGGGGCAGGTACTGAAGCTTTCTTT
D: .; V: TRBV5-1; size: many; J: TRBJ2-1; CDR3: CASSLRDNYNEQFF; DNA: TGCGCCAGCAGCTTGCGGGACAACTACAATGAGCAGTTCTTC
D: TRBD2; V: TRBV11-2; size: .; J: TRBJ2-1; CDR3: CASSLRGAGGAYNEQFF; DNA: TGTGCCAGCAGCCTAAGGGGAGCGGGGGGTGCCTACAATGAGCAGTTCTTC
D: .; V: TRBV12-3/TRBV12-4; size: many; J: TRBJ2-1; CDR3: CASSLIMTNNEQFF; DNA: TGTGCCAGCAGTTTAATTATGACCAACAATGAGCAGTTCTTC
D: TRBD1; V: TRBV7-2; size: many; J: TRBJ1-2; CDR3: CASSSRDSTNYGYTF; DNA: TGTGCCAGCAGCTCCCGGGACAGCACTAACTATGGCTACACCTTC
D: .; V: TRBV20-1; size: many; J: TRBJ2-3; CDR3: CSARDAGPLTRYTQYF; DNA: TGCAGTGCTAGAGACGCCGGGCCCTTGACAAGATATACGCAGTATTTT
D: .; V: TRBV2; size: many; J: TRBJ1-1; CDR3: CASSDSTGLTEAFF; DNA: TGTGCCAGCAGTGATTCTACAGGGCTCACTGAAGCTTTCTTT
D: TRBD2; V: TRBV7-9; size: .; J: TRBJ2-3; CDR3: CASSSGLAGTDTQYF; DNA: TGTGCCAGCAGCTCGGGACTAGCTGGCACAGATACGCAGTATTTT
D: TRBD2; V: TRBV20-1; size: many; J: TRBJ2-1; CDR3: CSARALTSGYNEQFF; DNA: TGCAGTGCTAGAGCCTTGACTAGCGGGTACAATGAGCAGTTCTTC
D: .; V: TRBV24-1; size: many; J: TRBJ2-1; CDR3: CATSDTSGSAFNEQFF; DNA: TGTGCCACCAGTGACACCAGCGGGTCGGCCTTCAATGAGCAGTTCTTC
D: TRBD2; V: TRBV7-8; size: .; J: TRBJ2-3; CDR3: CASSFLAGGRGDTQYF; DNA: TGTGCCAGCAGCTTTCTAGCGGGGGGGCGGGGAGATACGCAGTATTTT
D: .; V: TRBV5-5; size: many; J: TRBJ2-5; CDR3: CASSLGARQEAQYF; DNA: TGTGCCAGCAGCTTGGGGGCCAGGCAAGAGGCCCAGTACTTC
D: TRBD1; V: TRBV11-1; size: .; J: TRBJ2-1; CDR3: CASSSGGMGTGKNEQFF; DNA: TGTGCCAGCAGCTCCGGGGGTATGGGGACAGGGAAGAATGAGCAGTTCTTC
D: .; V: TRBV5-1; size: many; J: TRBJ2-1; CDR3: CASSSSGSHNEQFF; DNA: TGCGCCAGCAGCTCGAGCGGCTCTCACAATGAGCAGTTCTTC
D: .; V: TRBV18; size: .; J: TRBJ2-5; CDR3: CASSPARDQETQYF; DNA: TGTGCCAGCTCACCAGCCAGGGACCAAGAGACCCAGTACTTC
D: .; V: TRBV6-1; size: many; J: TRBJ1-3; CDR3: CASSVYRTRGSGNTIYF; DNA: TGTGCCAGCAGTGTCTACAGGACTCGAGGCTCTGGAAACACCATATATTTT
D: .; V: TRBV7-9; size: many; J: TRBJ1-3; CDR3: CASSPGWGGGNTIYF; DNA: TGTGCCAGCAGCCCAGGATGGGGAGGTGGAAACACCATATATTTT
D: TRBD1; V: TRBV20-1; size: many; J: TRBJ1-2; CDR3: CSARGGAGGNYGYTF; DNA: TGCAGTGCTAGGGGGGGTGCAGGGGGGAACTATGGCTACACCTTC
D: .; V: TRBV28; size: many; J: TRBJ1-6; CDR3: CASSIYDSRNSPLHF; DNA: TGTGCCAGCAGTATATACGATAGCAGGAACTCACCCCTCCACTTT
D: .; V: TRBV29-1; size: many; J: TRBJ2-6; CDR3: CSVRVLSGANVLTF; DNA: TGCAGCGTCCGGGTTCTGTCTGGGGCCAACGTCCTGACTTTC
D: .; V: TRBV29-1; size: many; J: TRBJ2-2; CDR3: CSVAGGGDNTGELFF; DNA: TGCAGCGTTGCCGGGGGCGGGGATAACACCGGGGAGCTGTTTTTT
D: .; V: TRBV12-3/TRBV12-4; size: many; J: TRBJ2-1; CDR3: CASSLNRAGEQFF; DNA: TGTGCCAGCAGTTTAAACAGGGCGGGTGAGCAGTTCTTC
D: .; V: TRBV7-8; size: few; J: TRBJ2-1; CDR3: CASSNQGYNEQFF; DNA: TGTGCCAGCAGCAACCAAGGGTACAATGAGCAGTTCTTC
D: .; V: TRBV9; size: many; J: TRBJ1-5; CDR3: CASSVEGGYQPQHF; DNA: TGTGCCAGCAGCGTAGAGGGGGGCTATCAGCCCCAGCATTTT
D: .; V: TRBV6-1; size: many; J: TRBJ2-5; CDR3: CASSEAVRVRQETQYF; DNA: TGTGCCAGCAGTGAAGCGGTTAGGGTTCGACAAGAGACCCAGTACTTC
D: TRBD1; V: TRBV7-9; size: .; J: TRBJ2-7; CDR3: CASSKLPGQGAYEQYF; DNA: TGTGCCAGCAGCAAACTCCCGGGACAGGGGGCCTACGAGCAGTACTTC
D: TRBD1; V: TRBV20-1; size: many; J: TRBJ1-2; CDR3: CSARVPGQGDTAGTF; DNA: TGCAGTGCTAGGGTCCCGGGACAGGGGGATACCGCTGGCACCTTC
D: .; V: TRBV28; size: many; J: TRBJ1-1; CDR3: CASSLEAGGDIEAFF; DNA: TGTGCCAGCAGTTTAGAGGCGGGAGGGGACATTGAAGCTTTCTTT
D: .; V: TRBV27; size: .; J: TRBJ2-3; CDR3: CASSIGTFGDTQYF; DNA: TGTGCCAGCAGTATCGGGACGTTTGGGGATACGCAGTATTTT
D: .; V: TRBV11-2; size: .; J: TRBJ2-6; CDR3: CASSLGSGATVLTF; DNA: TGTGCCAGCAGCTTGGGATCTGGGGCCACCGTCCTGACTTTC
D: .; V: TRBV9; size: .; J: TRBJ2-7; CDR3: CASSVDTGAYEQYF; DNA: TGTGCCAGCAGCGTAGATACGGGGGCCTACGAGCAGTACTTC
D: .; V: TRBV7-2; size: few; J: TRBJ1-4; CDR3: CASSVFVGGTNEKLFF; DNA: TGTGCCAGCAGCGTTTTCGTAGGGGGAACTAATGAAAAACTGTTTTTT
D: .; V: TRBV7-2; size: .; J: TRBJ2-1; CDR3: CASNLVGDASYNEQFF; DNA: TGTGCCAGCAACTTAGTTGGGGATGCCTCCTACAATGAGCAGTTCTTC
D: .; V: TRBV7-9; size: once; J: TRBJ2-7; CDR3: CASSSPQGGSSYEQYF; DNA: TGTGCCAGCAGCTCACCACAGGGAGGAAGCTCCTACGAGCAGTACTTC
D: .; V: TRBV20-1; size: many; J: TRBJ2-7; CDR3: CSATGTAYEQYF; DNA: TGCAGTGCGACCGGGACGGCCTACGAGCAGTACTTC
D: TRBD1; V: TRBV7-8; size: many; J: TRBJ1-3; CDR3: CASSRIQGAEGNTIYF; DNA: TGTGCCAGCAGCCGTATTCAGGGGGCTGAGGGAAACACCATATATTTT
D: .; V: TRBV20-1; size: many; J: TRBJ1-1; CDR3: CSARDSQRINTEAFF; DNA: TGCAGTGCTAGAGATAGTCAGAGAATAAACACTGAAGCTTTCTTT
D: TRBD1; V: TRBV7-3; size: many; J: TRBJ2-3; CDR3: CASSLTGAGVTDTQYF; DNA: TGTGCCAGCAGCTTGACAGGGGCCGGAGTCACAGATACGCAGTATTTT
D: TRBD1; V: TRBV4-1; size: many; J: TRBJ2-1; CDR3: CASSNPRGHIGEQFF; DNA: TGCGCCAGCAGCAATCCCAGGGGGCATATTGGTGAGCAGTTCTTC
D: .; V: TRBV7-2; size: .; J: TRBJ1-6; CDR3: CASSLARTQNSPLHF; DNA: TGTGCCAGCAGCTTAGCCCGTACACAGAATTCACCCCTCCACTTT
D: .; V: TRBV7-8; size: many; J: TRBJ2-3; CDR3: CASSFENYISSTDTQYF; DNA: TGTGCCAGCAGCTTTGAAAACTACATTTCTAGCACAGATACGCAGTATTTT
D: .; V: TRBV24-1; size: many; J: TRBJ2-1; CDR3: CATSPGRSYNEQFF; DNA: TGTGCCACTAGCCCGGGACGGAGCTACAATGAGCAGTTCTTC
D: .; V: TRBV28; size: many; J: TRBJ1-1; CDR3: CASSNPRPGPRRLRGTEAFF; DNA: TGTGCCAGCAGCAATCCTCGCCCGGGGCCGCGACGCCTTCGTGGGACTGAAGCTTTCTTT
D: .; V: TRBV7-1; size: many; J: TRBJ2-5; CDR3: CASSSGGVQETQYF; DNA: TGTGCCAGCAGCTCAGGGGGGGTCCAAGAGACCCAGTACTTC
D: .; V: TRBV5-1; size: many; J: TRBJ2-5; CDR3: CASSRGVAETQYF; DNA: TGCGCCAGCAGCCGCGGGGTAGCGGAGACCCAGTACTTC